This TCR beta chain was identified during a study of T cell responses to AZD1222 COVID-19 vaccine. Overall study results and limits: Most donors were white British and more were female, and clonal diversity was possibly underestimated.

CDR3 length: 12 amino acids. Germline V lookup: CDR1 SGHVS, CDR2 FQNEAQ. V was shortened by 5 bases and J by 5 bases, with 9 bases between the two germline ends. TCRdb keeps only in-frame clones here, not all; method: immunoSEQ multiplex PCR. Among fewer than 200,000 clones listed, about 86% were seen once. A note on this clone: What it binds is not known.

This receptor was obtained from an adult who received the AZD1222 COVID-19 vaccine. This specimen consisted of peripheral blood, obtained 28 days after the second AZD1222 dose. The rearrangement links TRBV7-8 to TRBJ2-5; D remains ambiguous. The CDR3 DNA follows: TGTGCCAGCAGCCCCTTGGGGGAGACCCAGTACTTC. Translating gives CASSPLGETQYF. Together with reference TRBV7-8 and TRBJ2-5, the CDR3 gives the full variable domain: GAGVSQSPRYKVAKRGQDVALRCDPISGHVSLFWYQQALGQGPEFLTYFQNEAQLDKSGLPSDRFFAERPEGSVSTLKIQRTQQEDSAVYLCASSPLGETQYFGPGTRLLVL.